The 10 T cell receptor beta chains reported below all come from one sample, sequenced in a study of cytomegalovirus exposure and HLA in healthy donors. Amplification used 60 Vbeta primers and 13 Jbeta primers. Some clones are missing from TCRdb's copy, which holds only in-frame ones; the method was immunoSEQ multiplex PCR. The sample contains over 100,000 clones, under 85% of which appear only once. The sequencing sample was made of PBMCs. The receptors originated from a woman between 45 and 60 years old in good health and CMV-seropositive.

V usage is TRBV6-6 and J usage is TRBJ2-3; 10 nucleotides agree with TRBD2. Trimming at V came to 6 bases and at J to 6 bases, leaving 9 bases not matched to a gene. This CDR3 is 15 amino acids long. CDR1 is MNHNY, CDR2 SVGAGI, per germline (reference sequence). The DNA of the CDR3 is TGTGCCAGCAGGATCTCTAGCGGGAGTCCGGATACGCAGTATTTT. Encoded protein: CASRISSGSPDTQYF.

The V call is TRBV5-1, the J call TRBJ2-1, with 11 nucleotides matching TRBD2. V gave up 4 bases and J gave up 8 bases; unmatched junction bases: 8. The germline gives CDR1 SGHRS, CDR2 YFSETQ. The CDR3 totals 15 residues. The CDR3 nucleotides are TGCGCCAGCAGCCGCAGGACTAGCGGGTTAGATGAGCAGTTCTTC. Protein sequence: CASSRRTSGLDEQFF.

This chain links TRBV7-9 with TRBJ2-5; TRBD2 aligns across 11 bases. This CDR3 comprises 15 residues. CDR1 and CDR2 from the germline V gene are SEHNR and FQNEAQ (reference sequence). Losses at the gene ends were 4 bases for V and 3 bases for J; bases not matched to a gene: 4. The CDR3 sequence: CASSSLAGGEETQYF. CDR3 nucleotide sequence: TGTGCCAGCAGCTCCCTAGCGGGGGGCGAAGAGACCCAGTACTTC.

Points on this clone: Other DNA variants within this sample encode the same CDR3. The chain has TRBV5-1 and TRBJ2-5; possible D gene TRBD1, 6 bases. CDR3 size: 13 residues. Germline values: CDR1 SGHRS, CDR2 YFSETQ. Trimming left V 0 bases short and J 5 bases short, with 8 bases between. This CDR3 reads CASSLGQEETQYF. CDR3 nucleotides: TGCGCCAGCAGCTTGGGACAGGAGGAGACCCAGTACTTC.

This clone came up a few times. This chain's CDR3 is CASSISPRGEQYF. The CDR3 bases are TGTGCCAGTAGTATAAGCCCCAGGGGCGAGCAGTACTTC. This chain connects TRBV19 to TRBJ2-7, with D tentatively TRBD1 (6 bases). V was shortened by 2 bases and J by 6 bases, with 11 bases between the two germline ends. The CDR3 contains 13 residues. Germline V gene lookup returns CDR1 LNHDA and CDR2 SQIVND (reference sequence).

The V gene is TRBV20-1, the J gene TRBJ1-2; no reliable D call. The CDR3 is made up of 11 amino acids. CDR1 is DFQATT and CDR2 is SNEGSKA in the germline V gene (reference sequence). V was shortened by 1 base and J by 8 bases, with 8 bases between the two germline ends. The DNA for the CDR3 is TGCAGTGCTAGAGGAGATGAAGGCTACACCTTC. It yields the protein CSARGDEGYTF.

The chain has TRBV5-1 and TRBJ2-7; 9 bases fit TRBD2. Looked up from germline, CDR1 is SGHRS and CDR2 is YFSETQ. This CDR3 region has 15 residues. V lost 4 bases, J lost 1 base, and 6 bases stayed unmatched. CDR3 sequence (DNA): TGCGCCAGCAGCCGACTGACTAGCGGTTCCTACGAGCAGTACTTC. Encoded protein: CASSRLTSGSYEQYF.

This chain links TRBV6-5 with TRBJ2-2; D perhaps matches TRBD2 (5 bases). Trimming left V 2 bases short and J 8 bases short, with 12 bases between. CDR3 size: 14 residues. Germline assignment: CDR1 MNHEY and CDR2 SVGAGI. The CDR3 sequence: CASSYAGIEGELFF. DNA for the CDR3: TGTGCCAGCAGTTACGCCGGGATAGAGGGGGAGCTGTTTTTT.

V usage is TRBV5-6 and J usage is TRBJ2-6; 8 bases match TRBD1. CDR1 SGHDT and CDR2 YYEEEE come from the germline V gene. CDR3 length: 18 residues. J lost 0 bases, V lost 1 base, and 6 bases had no gene match. In DNA form, the CDR3 reads TGTGCCAGCAGCTTGACACAGGGGGTGGACTCTGGGGCCAACGTCCTGACTTTC. Its protein is CASSLTQGVDSGANVLTF. The variable domain in full, with the rest retrieved from reference TRBV5-6 and TRBJ2-6, is DAGVTQSPTHLIKTRGQQVTLRCSPKSGHDTVSWYQQALGQGPQFIFQYYEEEERQRGNFPDRFSGHQFPNYSSELNVNALLLGDSALYLCASSLTQGVDSGANVLTFGAGSRLTVL.

This clone was seen a few times. The gene calls are TRBV19 and TRBJ2-5; TRBD1 might be the D (6 bases). The CDR3 is made up of 14 amino acids. V lost 1 base, J lost 7 bases, and 13 bases lay in between. CDR1 is LNHDA, CDR2 SQIVND, per germline (reference sequence). CDR3 DNA: TGTGCCAGTAGTATAGGGGGGCCGGTCATGACCCAGTACTTC. Its translation: CASSIGGPVMTQYF.